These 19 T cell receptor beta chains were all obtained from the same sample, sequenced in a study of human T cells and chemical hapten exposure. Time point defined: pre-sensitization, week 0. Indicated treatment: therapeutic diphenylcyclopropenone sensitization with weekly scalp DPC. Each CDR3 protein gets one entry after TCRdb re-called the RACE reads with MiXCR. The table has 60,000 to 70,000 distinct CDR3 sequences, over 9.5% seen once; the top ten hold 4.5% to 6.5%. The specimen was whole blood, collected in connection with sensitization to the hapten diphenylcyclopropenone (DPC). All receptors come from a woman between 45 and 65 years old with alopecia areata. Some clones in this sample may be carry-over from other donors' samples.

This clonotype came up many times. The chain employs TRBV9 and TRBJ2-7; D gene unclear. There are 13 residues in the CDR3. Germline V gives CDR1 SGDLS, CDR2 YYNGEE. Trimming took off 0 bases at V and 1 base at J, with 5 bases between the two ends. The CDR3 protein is CASSVGPSYEQYF. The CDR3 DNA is TGTGCCAGCAGCGTAGGGCCATCCTACGAGCAGTACTTC.

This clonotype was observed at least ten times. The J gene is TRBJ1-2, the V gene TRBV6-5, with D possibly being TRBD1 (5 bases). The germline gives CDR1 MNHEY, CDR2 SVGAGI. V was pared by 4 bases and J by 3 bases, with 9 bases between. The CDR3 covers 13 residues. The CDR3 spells CASSSGRHYGYTF. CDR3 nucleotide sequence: TGTGCCAGCAGTTCGGGACGCCACTATGGCTACACCTTC.

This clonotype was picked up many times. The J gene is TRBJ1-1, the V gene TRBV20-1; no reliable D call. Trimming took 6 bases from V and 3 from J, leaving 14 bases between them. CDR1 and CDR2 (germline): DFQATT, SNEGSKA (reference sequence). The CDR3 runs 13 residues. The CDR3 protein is CSAPPRWDTEAFF. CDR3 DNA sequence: TGCAGTGCCCCCCCCCGGTGGGACACTGAAGCTTTCTTT.

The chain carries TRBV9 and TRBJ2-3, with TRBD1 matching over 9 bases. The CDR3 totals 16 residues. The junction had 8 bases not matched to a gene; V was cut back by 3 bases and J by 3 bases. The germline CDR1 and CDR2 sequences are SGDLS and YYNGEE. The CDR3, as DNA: TGTGCCAGCAGCGCGGACAGGGGAAGGTGGACAGATACGCAGTATTTT. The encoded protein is CASSADRGRWTDTQYF.

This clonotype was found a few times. CDR3 amino acids: CASSTLSGRTEAFF. Written as DNA, the CDR3 is TGTGCCAGCAGCACGCTAAGCGGCAGAACCGAAGCTTTCTTT. This sequence joins TRBV5-6 and TRBJ1-1; D is undetermined. The V gene's germline CDR1 is SGHDT and CDR2 YYEEEE. The V end lost 4 bases, the J end lost 8 bases, and 18 bases lay between the germline ends. The CDR3 is 14 amino acids.

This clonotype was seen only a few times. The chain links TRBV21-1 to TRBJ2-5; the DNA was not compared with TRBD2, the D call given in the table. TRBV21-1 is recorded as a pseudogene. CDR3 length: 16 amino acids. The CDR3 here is CASSKEPSGNQETQYF. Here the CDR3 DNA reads TGTGCCAGCAGCAAAGAACCTAGCGGAAACCAAGAGACCCAGTACTTC.

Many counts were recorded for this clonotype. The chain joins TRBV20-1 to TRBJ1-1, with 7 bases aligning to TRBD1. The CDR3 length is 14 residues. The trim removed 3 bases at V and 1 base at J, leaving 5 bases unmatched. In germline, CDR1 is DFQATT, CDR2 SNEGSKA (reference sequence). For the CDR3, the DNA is TGCAGTGCTAGTGGGGACAGAAGGAACACTGAAGCTTTCTTT. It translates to CSASGDRRNTEAFF.

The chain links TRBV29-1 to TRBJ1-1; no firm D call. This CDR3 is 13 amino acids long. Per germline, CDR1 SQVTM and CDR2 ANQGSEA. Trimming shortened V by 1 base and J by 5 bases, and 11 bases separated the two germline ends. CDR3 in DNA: TGCAGCGTTGAAGCGATGGCAGGTACTGAAGCTTTCTTT. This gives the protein CSVEAMAGTEAFF.

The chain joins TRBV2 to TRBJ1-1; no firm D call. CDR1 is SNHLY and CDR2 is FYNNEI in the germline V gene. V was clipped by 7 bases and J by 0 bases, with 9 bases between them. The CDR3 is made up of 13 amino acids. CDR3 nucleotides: TGTGCCAGCATCCAAAGGATGAACACTGAAGCTTTCTTT. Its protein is CASIQRMNTEAFF.

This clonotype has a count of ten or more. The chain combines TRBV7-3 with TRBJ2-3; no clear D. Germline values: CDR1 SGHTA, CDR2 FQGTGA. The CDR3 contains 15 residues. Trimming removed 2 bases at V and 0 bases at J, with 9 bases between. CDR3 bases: TGTGCCAGCAGCTTATCCAGCCTTAGCACAGATACGCAGTATTTT. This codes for CASSLSSLSTDTQYF.

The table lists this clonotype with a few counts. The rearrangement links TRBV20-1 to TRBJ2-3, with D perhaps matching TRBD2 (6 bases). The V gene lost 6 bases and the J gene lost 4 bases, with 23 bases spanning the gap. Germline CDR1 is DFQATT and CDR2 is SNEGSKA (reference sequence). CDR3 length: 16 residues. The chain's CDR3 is CSADPGILAFPDTQYF. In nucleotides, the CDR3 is TGCAGTGCCGACCCTGGAATTCTAGCGTTCCCAGATACGCAGTATTTT.

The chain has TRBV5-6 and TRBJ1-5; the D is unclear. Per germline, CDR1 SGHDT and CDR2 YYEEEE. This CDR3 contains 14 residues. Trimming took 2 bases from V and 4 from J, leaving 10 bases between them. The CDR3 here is CASSFNSFNQPQHF. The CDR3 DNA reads TGTGCCAGCAGCTTCAACAGTTTTAATCAGCCCCAGCATTTT. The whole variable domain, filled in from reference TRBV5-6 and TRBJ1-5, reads DAGVTQSPTHLIKTRGQQVTLRCSPKSGHDTVSWYQQALGQGPQFIFQYYEEEERQRGNFPDRFSGHQFPNYSSELNVNALLLGDSALYLCASSFNSFNQPQHFGDGTRLSIL.

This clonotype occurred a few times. The CDR3 here is CASSYGDRVAVDYGYTF. The DNA of the CDR3 is TGTGCCAGCAGCTACGGGGACAGGGTGGCCGTGGACTATGGCTACACCTTC. This chain links TRBV7-9 with TRBJ1-2; 9 bases match TRBD1. CDR1 and CDR2 from the germline V gene are SEHNR and FQNEAQ (reference sequence). Unmatched junction bases numbered 12, after V lost 4 bases and J lost 3 bases. The CDR3 has 17 residues.

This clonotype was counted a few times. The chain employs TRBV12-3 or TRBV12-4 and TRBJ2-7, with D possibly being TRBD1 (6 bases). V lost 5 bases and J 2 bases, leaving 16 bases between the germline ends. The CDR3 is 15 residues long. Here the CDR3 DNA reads TGTGCCAGCAGTCGCCCCGGGACACTAACCTACGAGCAGTACTTC. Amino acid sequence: CASSRPGTLTYEQYF.

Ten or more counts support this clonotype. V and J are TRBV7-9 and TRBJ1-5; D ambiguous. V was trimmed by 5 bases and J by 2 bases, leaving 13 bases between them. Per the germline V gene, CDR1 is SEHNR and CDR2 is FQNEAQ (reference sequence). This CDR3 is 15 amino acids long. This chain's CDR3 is CASSPDGYGNQPQHF. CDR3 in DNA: TGTGCCAGCAGCCCCGACGGGTACGGCAATCAGCCCCAGCATTTT.

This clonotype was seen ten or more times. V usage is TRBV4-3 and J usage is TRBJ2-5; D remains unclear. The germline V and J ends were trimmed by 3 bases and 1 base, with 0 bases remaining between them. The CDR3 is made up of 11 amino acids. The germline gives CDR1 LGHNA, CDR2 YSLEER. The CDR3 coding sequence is TGCGCCAGCAGCCACCAAGAGACCCAGTACTTC. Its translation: CASSHQETQYF.

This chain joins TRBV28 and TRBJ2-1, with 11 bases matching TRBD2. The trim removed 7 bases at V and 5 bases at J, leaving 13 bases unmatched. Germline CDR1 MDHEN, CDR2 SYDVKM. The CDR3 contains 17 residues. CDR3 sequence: CASIYRLAGGWDNEQFF. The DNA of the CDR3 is TGTGCCAGCATCTACCGGCTAGCGGGAGGATGGGACAATGAGCAGTTCTTC.

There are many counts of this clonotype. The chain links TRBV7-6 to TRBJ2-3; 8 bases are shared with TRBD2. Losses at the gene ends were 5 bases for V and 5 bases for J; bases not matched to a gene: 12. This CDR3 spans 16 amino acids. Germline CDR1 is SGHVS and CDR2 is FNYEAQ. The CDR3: CASSRREAGRGDTQYF. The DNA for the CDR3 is TGTGCCAGCAGCCGGCGGGAGGCAGGGAGGGGAGATACGCAGTATTTT. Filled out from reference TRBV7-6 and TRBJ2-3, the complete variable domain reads GAGVSQSPRYKVTKRGQDVALRCDPISGHVSLYWYRQALGQGPEFLTYFNYEAQQDKSGLPNDRFSAERPEGSISTLTIQRTEQRDSAMYRCASSRREAGRGDTQYFGPGTRLTVL.

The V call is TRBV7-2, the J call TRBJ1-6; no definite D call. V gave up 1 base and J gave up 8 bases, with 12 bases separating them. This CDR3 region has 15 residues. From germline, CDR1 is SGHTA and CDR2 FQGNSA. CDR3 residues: CASSLVALRDSPLHF. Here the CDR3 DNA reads TGTGCCAGCAGCTTAGTTGCGCTTAGGGATTCACCCCTCCACTTT.